A selection of T cell receptor beta chains follows, all from one sample in a study of T cell responses to AZD1222 COVID-19 vaccine. Only in-frame clones appear in the TCRdb table, and some are missing; sequencing was by immunoSEQ multiplex PCR. The repertoire holds some 180,000 clones, with about 91% as singletons. The input for sequencing was peripheral blood, taken on day 0 of AZD1222 vaccination. These receptors were collected from an adult in good health. Both conserved end residues are part of each CDR3. The D gene is left open where the match is weak. Where a row states a size, it is once, few, many or the class of an expanded clone; other rows omit it.

J gene,clone size,V gene,D gene,CDR3 DNA,CDR3 protein
TRBJ1-4,.,TRBV4-2,.,TGTGCCAGCAGCCAGGGGGGGGACTGGGAAAAACTGTTTTTT,CASSQGGDWEKLFF
TRBJ1-1,.,TRBV6-5,.,TGTGCCAGCAGGGAGTCAAACACTGAAGCTTTCTTT,CASRESNTEAFF
TRBJ2-3,once,TRBV27,.,TGTGCCAGCAGGCTGAGGGTGGGGTGGGATACGCAGTATTTT,CASRLRVGWDTQYF
TRBJ2-1,once,TRBV18,TRBD2,TGTGCCAGCTCATCGGGACTAGCGGGAAATGAGCAGTTCTTC,CASSSGLAGNEQFF
TRBJ2-7,.,TRBV11-2,.,TGTGCCAGCAGCTTAGAGATAGCGAACGAGCAGTACTTC,CASSLEIANEQYF
TRBJ1-2,few,TRBV12-3/TRBV12-4,.,TGTGCCAGCAGTTTGGCGGGCAACTATGGCTACACCTTC,CASSLAGNYGYTF
TRBJ1-2,.,TRBV9,.,TGTGCCAGCAGCGTAGAGTCCGCCCGAGGCAACTATGGCTACACCTTC,CASSVESARGNYGYTF
TRBJ1-4,.,TRBV19,.,TGTGCCAGTAGTCAGACAGGAGGTGAAAAACTGTTTTTT,CASSQTGGEKLFF
TRBJ1-4,.,TRBV5-6,TRBD1,TGTGCCAGCAGTCCTCGGACAGGGGCCCTCACTGGGGAAAAACTGTTTTTT,CASSPRTGALTGEKLFF
TRBJ2-1,.,TRBV11-3,.,TGTGCCAGCAGCTTAGACGGGGCCCCTGGGAATGAGCAGTTCTTC,CASSLDGAPGNEQFF
TRBJ1-5,.,TRBV7-2,.,TGTGCCAGCAGCTTAGTCTCGTCTAATCAGCCCCAGCATTTT,CASSLVSSNQPQHF
TRBJ2-7,.,TRBV7-9,TRBD2,TGTGCCAGCAGCTACCAAGGGCGGGGGGCCCCCGACGAGCAGTACTTC,CASSYQGRGAPDEQYF
TRBJ2-5,.,TRBV6-5,TRBD1,TGTGCCAGCAGTAGGACAGGGAGAGAGACCCAGTACTTC,CASSRTGRETQYF
TRBJ1-6,.,TRBV18,TRBD1,TGTGCCAGCTCACCCGGGACAGGGGGAAATTCACCCCTCCACTTT,CASSPGTGGNSPLHF
TRBJ2-1,once,TRBV11-1,.,TGTGCCAGCAGATTCGGGGACAATGAGCAGTTCTTC,CASRFGDNEQFF
TRBJ1-5,once,TRBV5-8,.,TGTGCCAGCAGCTTGCTTTCTCAGCCCCAGCATTTT,CASSLLSQPQHF
TRBJ2-3,.,TRBV2,.,TGTGCCTCGGTCCTCAGGTGGAATACGCAGTATTTT,CASVLRWNTQYF
TRBJ2-7,.,TRBV7-2,.,TGTGCCAGCAGCTTACAGGCGGCGCCCTACGAGCAGTACTTC,CASSLQAAPYEQYF
TRBJ2-2,.,TRBV7-2,.,TGTGCCAGCAGCTTAGTTGATTGGGCCGGGGAGCTGTTTTTT,CASSLVDWAGELFF
TRBJ1-2,.,TRBV28,.,TGTGCCAGCAGTTTGGGGCAGGGGTGGGGAGGCTACACCTTC,CASSLGQGWGGYTF
TRBJ2-7,.,TRBV3-1/TRBV3-2,.,TGTGCCAGCAGCCAAGATCCAGGGCTCTACGAGCAGTACTTC,CASSQDPGLYEQYF
TRBJ2-1,.,TRBV5-1,TRBD1,TGCGCCAGCAGCTTGGGACAGGGAATTTGGGATGAGCAGTTCTTC,CASSLGQGIWDEQFF
TRBJ1-5,.,TRBV7-9,.,TGTGCCAGCAGCAAGGACGGGGATAGCAATCAGCCCCAGCATTTT,CASSKDGDSNQPQHF
TRBJ1-2,.,TRBV10-3,.,TGTGCCATCAGTGAGTCGAGGGATGGCTACACCTTC,CAISESRDGYTF
TRBJ2-2,.,TRBV7-9,TRBD2,TGTGCCAGCAGCTTAGCGCCCCTAGCGGCGATGACGAACACCGGGGAGCTGTTTTTT,CASSLAPLAAMTNTGELFF
TRBJ2-7,.,TRBV11-2,TRBD2,TGTGCCAGCAGCTTAGAACCAGCGGGGGCATCCTACGAGCAGTACTTC,CASSLEPAGASYEQYF
TRBJ1-5,few,TRBV18,.,TGTGCCAGCTCACTCAAAACGGGGTCCAATCAGCCCCAGCATTTT,CASSLKTGSNQPQHF
TRBJ2-7,once,TRBV19,.,TGTGCCAGTAGTCCGGGGACTCCGACCTACGAGCAGTACTTC,CASSPGTPTYEQYF
TRBJ2-5,.,TRBV12-5,TRBD2,TGTGCTAGTGGTTTGGTACTCGGGGGACTAGCGGATAAAGAGACCCAGTACTTC,CASGLVLGGLADKETQYF
TRBJ2-7,.,TRBV5-6,.,TGTGCCAGCAGTCATGCCCTGGGGGCAGCTGTCTACGAGCAGTACTTC,CASSHALGAAVYEQYF
TRBJ1-1,.,TRBV10-1,.,TGCGCCAGCAGTGCTGGGGGGGCGAACACTGAAGCTTTCTTT,CASSAGGANTEAFF
TRBJ2-3,.,TRBV28,.,TGTGCCAGCAATTCGGCAGGGAGTTCAGATACGCAGTATTTT,CASNSAGSSDTQYF
TRBJ1-1,.,TRBV6-1,.,TGTGCCAGCAGTAGTTACACTGAAGCTTTCTTT,CASSSYTEAFF
TRBJ1-3,.,TRBV9,.,TGTGCCAGCAGCGTAGCTGTGGGCTCTGGAAACACCATATATTTT,CASSVAVGSGNTIYF
TRBJ1-1,.,TRBV28,.,TGTGCCAGCAGTTTAGGCTTCATGAACACTGAAGCTTTCTTT,CASSLGFMNTEAFF
TRBJ2-1,.,TRBV2,.,TGTGCCAGCAGTGAAATCCTGTTGAGTAGCGATGAGCAGTTCTTC,CASSEILLSSDEQFF
TRBJ1-2,.,TRBV30,.,TGTGCCTGGAGTAATGAGCCGACCGATCCCAACTATGGCTACACCTTC,CAWSNEPTDPNYGYTF
TRBJ1-3,.,TRBV2,TRBD1,TGTGCCAGCAGTCTAACAGGGGGTAGAAACACCATATATTTT,CASSLTGGRNTIYF
TRBJ1-2,.,TRBV6-5,TRBD1,TGTGCCAGCAGCGGACACCCAGGGGGGATTAATGGCTACACCTTC,CASSGHPGGINGYTF
TRBJ2-3,once,TRBV28,TRBD2,TGTGCCAGCACCCCGCCCTGGACTAGCGGGGCCCGTCGCACAGATACGCAGTATTTT,CASTPPWTSGARRTDTQYF
TRBJ2-7,.,TRBV5-6,TRBD1,TGTGCCAGCAGCCGACAGGGGAGCTACGAGCAGTACTTC,CASSRQGSYEQYF
TRBJ2-5,.,TRBV9,TRBD1,TGTGCCAGCAGCGCGGACAGGGTGCTGGGGGAGACCCAGTACTTC,CASSADRVLGETQYF
TRBJ1-5,.,TRBV7-2,.,TGTGCCAGCAGCCTAGGGGGGGAACCTCAGCCCCAGCATTTT,CASSLGGEPQPQHF
TRBJ2-7,.,TRBV5-6,.,TGTGCCAGCAGCTTGGGGTTAGGGCGTTACGAGCAGTACTTC,CASSLGLGRYEQYF
TRBJ2-1,.,TRBV4-1,.,TGCGCCAGCAGCCAAAGGGGGATACGCGGGAGTGGAGATGAGCAGTTCTTC,CASSQRGIRGSGDEQFF
TRBJ2-1,.,TRBV6-5,.,TGTGCCAGCAGGTCTACAGGGAGTGAGCAGTTCTTC,CASRSTGSEQFF
TRBJ1-1,.,TRBV10-3,TRBD1,TGTGCCATCAGGGGACAGGGTGCCACTGAAGCTTTCTTT,CAIRGQGATEAFF
TRBJ1-1,.,TRBV11-2,.,TGTGCCAGCAGCTCACTAAGGGACACAACACTCGAAGCTTTCTTT,CASSSLRDTTLEAFF
TRBJ1-2,.,TRBV12-3/TRBV12-4,TRBD1,TGTGCCAGCAGCGACAGGGGGCCCTATGGCTACACCTTC,CASSDRGPYGYTF
TRBJ2-1,.,TRBV5-1,.,TGCGCCAGCAGCTTTCCCACGGGGACCAACATTGAGCAGTTCTTC,CASSFPTGTNIEQFF
TRBJ1-1,.,TRBV19,.,TGTGCCCTAAAGCTCGGCACTGAAGCTTTCTTT,CALKLGTEAFF
TRBJ1-6,.,TRBV9,.,TGTGCCAGCAGCGTAGGGCAGGACCATAATTCACCCCTCCACTTT,CASSVGQDHNSPLHF
TRBJ2-2,.,TRBV2,.,TGTGCCAGCAGGCCGGCGGTGTACACCGGGGAGCTGTTTTTT,CASRPAVYTGELFF
TRBJ2-5,.,TRBV4-3,TRBD2,TGCGCCAGCAGCCAGGCAAGAGGGACTAGCGGGGGGGAGACCCAGTACTTC,CASSQARGTSGGETQYF
TRBJ1-4,.,TRBV27,TRBD1,TGTGCCAGCAGTCTTGGACAGGGGCTTGCTAATGAAAAACTGTTTTTT,CASSLGQGLANEKLFF
TRBJ2-2,.,TRBV7-2,.,TGTGCCAGCAGCTCGGATCTGAGGCGGGGGGAGCTGTTTTTT,CASSSDLRRGELFF
TRBJ1-3,.,TRBV6-5,.,TGTGCCAGCTCATTGGAGGAGACCTCTGGAAACACCATATATTTT,CASSLEETSGNTIYF